The present T cell receptor beta chain was sequenced within a study of low-dose radiotherapy and immunotherapy resistance in tumors. First-strand cDNA used TRAV- and TRBV-specific primers, covering alpha and beta chains. With a V-primer adapter and a constant-region primer, TCRs were amplified for approximately 20 PCR cycles. TCRdb used MiXCR to reprocess the reads, holding one entry per CDR3 protein. The sample includes around 6,200 distinct CDR3 sequences, approximately 71% of them seen just once. This clonotype was recorded a few times. In germline, CDR1 is SNHLY, CDR2 FYNNEI. The CDR3 loop spans 12 amino acids. V lost 7 bases and J 9 bases, leaving 13 bases between the germline ends.

This TCR came from a human donor with advanced metastatic prostate, ovarian, gallbladder or colorectal cancer (not recorded which). This table probably holds off-target reads from a library built for another chain. The chain has TRBV2 and TRBJ2-1; D not resolved. The CDR3 DNA reads as TGTGCCAGCACCCTAGGATCGGCTGAGCAGTTCTTC. It yields the protein CASTLGSAEQFF.